A selection of T cell receptor beta chains follows, all from one sample in a study of lymphopenia after photon versus proton radiotherapy. Sequencing was performed with immunoSEQ multiplex PCR; in TCRdb, only in-frame clones are kept and a portion is missing. The sample carries 150,000 to 200,000 clones, about 85% recorded once. The sequenced sample was peripheral blood, obtained from a patient treated with photon-based radiotherapy. The receptors were sampled from a man between 45 and 60 years old with gastric cancer. CDR3s include the opening cysteine and the closing phenylalanine or tryptophan. Each record gives: V gene, J gene, clone size, D gene, CDR3 protein, CDR3 DNA. The D gene is left open where the match is weak. Clone size is stated in some rows and not others, as once, few, many or a class when expanded.

TRBV16	TRBJ1-1	NA	NA	CASSQSLQGWAEAFF	TGTGCCAGCAGCCAATCGTTGCAGGGATGGGCTGAAGCTTTCTTT
TRBV4-2	TRBJ2-2	NA	NA	CASSQDSNTGELFF	TGTGCCAGCAGCCAAGACAGTAACACCGGGGAGCTGTTTTTT
TRBV10-3	TRBJ1-3	NA	NA	CAISGTGNTIYF	TGTGCCATCAGTGGGACTGGAAACACCATATATTTT
TRBV6-5	TRBJ1-3	NA	NA	CASHPGGTGNTIYF	TGTGCCAGCCATCCTGGGGGGACTGGAAACACCATATATTTT
TRBV30	TRBJ1-1	NA	NA	CAWSGVLNTEAFF	TGTGCCTGGAGTGGGGTCTTGAACACTGAAGCTTTCTTT
TRBV19	TRBJ1-5	NA	NA	CASSANGYQPQHF	TGTGCCAGTAGTGCGAATGGGTATCAGCCCCAGCATTTT
TRBV7-8	TRBJ1-1	NA	NA	CASSLQGQNTEAFF	TGTGCCAGCAGCCTACAGGGACAGAACACTGAAGCTTTCTTT
TRBV5-5	TRBJ2-7	once	NA	CASSLPGTLSYEQYF	TGTGCCAGCAGCTTACCCGGGACACTATCCTACGAGCAGTACTTC
TRBV2	TRBJ2-4	NA	NA	CASSEKSSAGAKNIQYF	TGTGCCAGCAGTGAAAAATCTAGCGCCGGGGCCAAAAACATTCAGTACTTC
TRBV27	TRBJ2-1	NA	TRBD2	CASSLGLAGAGSYNEQFF	TGTGCCAGCAGTCTGGGACTAGCGGGAGCTGGGTCCTACAATGAGCAGTTCTTC
TRBV23-1	TRBJ2-5	NA	NA	CASSPFSTRDRETQYF	TGCGCCAGCAGTCCATTCTCGACGAGGGATCGAGAGACCCAGTACTTC
TRBV10-3	TRBJ2-7	NA	TRBD2	CAIRREGLVEQYF	TGTGCCATCAGGCGGGAGGGCCTAGTCGAGCAGTACTTC
TRBV28	TRBJ1-2	NA	NA	CASSPLSGRVMGGYTF	TGTGCCAGCAGTCCTTTATCAGGGAGGGTGATGGGAGGCTACACCTTC
TRBV29-1	TRBJ2-2	NA	NA	CSVAPSANAGELFF	TGCAGCGTTGCCCCCAGCGCGAACGCCGGGGAGCTGTTTTTT
TRBV29-1	TRBJ2-3	NA	TRBD1	CSVLPGTGARRDTQYF	TGCAGCGTCCTCCCCGGGACAGGGGCCAGGAGAGATACGCAGTATTTT
TRBV6-5	TRBJ1-2	NA	NA	CASSRTADGYTF	TGTGCCAGCAGTCGGACAGCCGATGGCTACACCTTC
TRBV9	TRBJ2-3	NA	TRBD2	CASSATGTSGSTDTQYF	TGTGCCAGCAGCGCCACCGGGACTAGCGGGAGTACAGATACGCAGTATTTT
TRBV12-5	TRBJ2-2	once	TRBD2	CASGMPPSGPSDTGELFF	TGTGCTAGTGGTATGCCGCCTAGCGGGCCCTCCGACACCGGGGAGCTGTTTTTT
TRBV11-2	TRBJ2-1	NA	NA	CATATGPWDEQFF	TGTGCCACAGCAACTGGCCCCTGGGATGAGCAGTTCTTC
TRBV19	TRBJ1-2	NA	NA	CASSISRADSGYTF	TGTGCCAGTAGTATTTCTAGGGCAGACTCTGGCTACACCTTC
TRBV5-1	TRBJ2-1	few	TRBD2	CASRSPGTSGTNEQFF	TGCGCCAGCCGATCCCCGGGGACTAGCGGCACCAATGAGCAGTTCTTC
TRBV6-5	TRBJ2-3	once	TRBD1	CASSYGRQGSTDTQYF	TGTGCCAGCAGTTACGGCAGACAGGGGTCCACAGATACGCAGTATTTT
TRBV5-1	TRBJ2-3	NA	TRBD1	CASSLLSDRATDTQYF	TGCGCCAGCAGCTTGCTCTCGGACAGGGCGACAGATACGCAGTATTTT
TRBV4-2	TRBJ2-3	NA	TRBD2	CASSQELRIGTMITDTQYF	TGTGCCAGCAGCCAAGAACTTAGAATCGGGACTATGATCACAGATACGCAGTATTTT
TRBV5-1	TRBJ2-1	NA	TRBD2	CASSLYSVAGVSEQFF	TGCGCCAGCAGCTTGTATTCGGTGGCGGGAGTCAGTGAGCAGTTCTTC
TRBV5-6	TRBJ1-1	NA	NA	CASSSRGDPEAFF	TGTGCCAGCAGCTCCCGGGGGGACCCTGAAGCTTTCTTT
TRBV5-6	TRBJ1-5	NA	TRBD1	CASSTQGFGPQHF	TGTGCCAGCAGCACACAGGGGTTCGGGCCCCAGCATTTT
TRBV11-1	TRBJ2-7	NA	NA	CASSLAPTVFYEQYF	TGTGCCAGCAGCTTAGCCCCCACTGTCTTCTACGAGCAGTACTTC
TRBV4-3	TRBJ2-7	NA	NA	CASSQNIYNSYEQYF	TGCGCCAGCAGCCAGAATATTTATAACTCCTACGAGCAGTACTTC
TRBV18	TRBJ1-4	NA	TRBD1	CASSPLSQGAREKLFF	TGTGCCAGCTCACCCTTATCACAGGGGGCGAGGGAAAAACTGTTTTTT
TRBV29-1	TRBJ2-5	NA	TRBD2	CSLGTSGQETQYF	TGCAGCTTAGGGACTAGCGGGCAAGAGACCCAGTACTTC
TRBV6-5	TRBJ2-1	NA	NA	CASSYSWVDEQFF	TGTGCCAGCAGTTACTCGTGGGTAGATGAGCAGTTCTTC
TRBV30	TRBJ2-5	NA	NA	CAWSVARGETQYF	TGTGCCTGGAGTGTAGCTAGGGGAGAGACCCAGTACTTC
TRBV5-4	TRBJ1-5	NA	NA	CASSLDGNQPQHF	TGTGCCAGCAGCTTGGACGGCAATCAGCCCCAGCATTTT
TRBV7-7	TRBJ2-5	NA	TRBD1	CASSRGQQETQYF	TGTGCCAGCAGCCGGGGACAGCAAGAGACCCAGTACTTC
TRBV27	TRBJ1-3	NA	TRBD1	CASSRTGSSGNTIYF	TGTGCCAGCAGTAGGACAGGGAGCTCTGGAAACACCATATATTTT
TRBV5-1	TRBJ2-3	NA	TRBD2	CASSLLGLAGPTDTQYF	TGCGCCAGCAGCTTGTTAGGGCTAGCGGGCCCCACAGATACGCAGTATTTT
TRBV15	TRBJ2-7	NA	TRBD1	CATSRDLGTVTLYEQYF	TGTGCCACCAGCAGAGATCTGGGGACAGTAACCCTCTACGAGCAGTACTTC
TRBV13	TRBJ2-5	NA	TRBD1	CASSFRRGQDQETQYF	TGTGCCAGCAGCTTTCGCCGTGGACAGGACCAAGAGACCCAGTACTTC
TRBV18	TRBJ2-7	NA	NA	CASSEGSGVTYEQYF	TGTGCCAGCTCAGAGGGGTCAGGAGTTACCTACGAGCAGTACTTC
TRBV11-2	TRBJ1-4	NA	NA	CASSHFSATNEKLFF	TGTGCCAGCAGCCACTTCTCAGCAACTAATGAAAAACTGTTTTTT
TRBV27	TRBJ2-7	NA	TRBD1	CASRGTGQSYEQYF	TGTGCCAGCAGGGGGACAGGGCAATCCTACGAGCAGTACTTC